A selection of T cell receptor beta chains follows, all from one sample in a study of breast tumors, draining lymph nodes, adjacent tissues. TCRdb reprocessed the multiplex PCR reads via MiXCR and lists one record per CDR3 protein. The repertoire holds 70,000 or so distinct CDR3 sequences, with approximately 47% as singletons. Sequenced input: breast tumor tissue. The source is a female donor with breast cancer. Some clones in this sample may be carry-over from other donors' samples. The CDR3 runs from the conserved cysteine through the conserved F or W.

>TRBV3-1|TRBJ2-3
CASSLWDSRASTDTRYF
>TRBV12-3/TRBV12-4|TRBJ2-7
CASSFLGAFYEQYF
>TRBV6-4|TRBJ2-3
CASSDNAGTSQYF
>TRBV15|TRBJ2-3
CATSSVRGTDTQYF
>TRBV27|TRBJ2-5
CASSRRQAPRETQYF
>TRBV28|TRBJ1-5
CASSETENQPQHF
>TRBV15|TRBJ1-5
CATSRDLFGSSEEHF
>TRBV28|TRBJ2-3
CASSFRGGTDTQYF
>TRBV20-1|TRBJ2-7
CSAARTGANYEQYF
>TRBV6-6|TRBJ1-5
CASSYSLAYSNQPQHF
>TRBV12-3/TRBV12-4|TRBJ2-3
CASSTLRGRDHHTQYF
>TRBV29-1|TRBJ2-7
CSVRQGDSPYEQYF
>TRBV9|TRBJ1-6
CASSPFSDRGNSPLHF
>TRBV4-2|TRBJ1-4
CASSQGGIDEKLFF
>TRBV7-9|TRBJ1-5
CASSSLDGNSNQPQHF
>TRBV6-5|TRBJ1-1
CASLPGSGTEAFF
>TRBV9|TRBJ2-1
CASSADSSSSYNEQFF
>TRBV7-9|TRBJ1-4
CASSPDGTKEKLFF